The 8 T cell receptor beta chains below come from one sample, sequenced in a study of blood T cells in healthy people across ages. A sample-barcoded 5' primer and a J-beta primer mix were used in a second PCR of about 6 to 12 cycles. Via MiXCR, TCRdb re-called the 5' RACE reads, giving one row per CDR3 protein. The data hold more than 800,000 distinct CDR3 sequences, with 40% to 55% observed a single time. Sequenced sample: blood. The receptors here all came from a woman aged 55-75 years in good health.

The chain is built from TRBV30 and TRBJ1-2, with TRBD1 matching 8 bases. The germline V gene encodes CDR1 GTSNPN and CDR2 SVGIG (reference sequence). The CDR3 contains 13 residues. The V and J ends lost 5 bases and 8 bases, in that order; junction bases with no gene match: 10. The CDR3 DNA sequence: TGTGCCTGGCGACGGGACAGGCGGAGGGGCTACACCTTC. As protein: CAWRRDRRRGYTF.

There are a few counts of this clonotype. This chain links TRBV2 with TRBJ1-5; D might be TRBD1 (6 bases). Germline V gene sequence: CDR1 SNHLY, CDR2 FYNNEI. This CDR3 comprises 13 residues. The V and J ends lost 8 bases and 6 bases respectively, with 14 bases between them. The CDR3 here is CASSGTGIQPQHF. CDR3 nucleotide sequence: TGTGCCAGCTCCGGCACAGGGATTCAGCCCCAGCATTTT.

V and J are TRBV27 and TRBJ2-1, with 9 bases lining up with TRBD1. Germline CDR1 is MNHEY and CDR2 is SMNVEV (reference sequence). The CDR3 totals 15 residues. V trimming: 2 bases; J trimming: 4 bases; junction bases outside the gene matches: 3. In DNA, the CDR3 is TGTGCCAGCAGTTTACTCGGGACAGGGTACAATGAGCAGTTCTTC. Translated, it gives CASSLLGTGYNEQFF.

The table lists this clonotype with a few counts. This chain links TRBV27 with TRBJ2-3; D call uncertain. Germline-derived CDR1 and CDR2 are MNHEY and SMNVEV (reference sequence). The CDR3 loop spans 12 amino acids. Trimming took off 6 bases at V and 6 bases at J, with 10 bases between the two ends. CDR3 amino acids: CASREVEDTQYF. Here the CDR3 DNA reads TGTGCCAGCAGAGAAGTCGAGGATACGCAGTATTTT.

The chain has TRBV12-3 or TRBV12-4 and TRBJ1-5, with 7 bases lining up with TRBD1. Germline trimming cut 2 bases from V and 5 bases from J; bases unmatched to any gene: 6. The CDR3 extends over 15 amino acids. The CDR3 spells CASSLTGAVDQPQHF. The CDR3 DNA is TGTGCCAGCAGTTTAACAGGGGCAGTAGATCAGCCCCAGCATTTT.

This clonotype was detected only a few times. CDR3 DNA: TGCAGTGCTACCGGGACTAGCACAGATACGCAGTATTTT. Protein sequence: CSATGTSTDTQYF. V usage is TRBV20-1 and J usage is TRBJ2-3; tentatively, D is TRBD2 (6 bases). CDR1 is DFQATT, CDR2 SNEGSKA, per germline (reference sequence). The CDR3 is 13 amino acids. The V and J ends lost 4 bases and 0 bases respectively, with 8 bases between them.

This clonotype was counted between two and nine times. This chain links TRBV29-1 with TRBJ1-1, with a tentative D call TRBD1 (5 bases). The ends were cut back, 0 bases at V and 2 bases at J, with 13 bases in the middle. The CDR3 has 15 residues. CDR1 SQVTM and CDR2 ANQGSEA come from the germline V gene. The CDR3 nucleotides read TGCAGCGTTGAAGAACCCCGGGGGGGAAACACTGAAGCTTTCTTT. Its translation: CSVEEPRGGNTEAFF. The whole variable domain, filled in from reference TRBV29-1 and TRBJ1-1, reads SAVISQKPSRDICQRGTSLTIQCQVDSQVTMMFWYRQQPGQSLTLIATANQGSEATYESGFVIDKFPISRPNLTFSTLTVSNMSPEDSSIYLCSVEEPRGGNTEAFFGQGTRLTVV.

Details on this clonotype: Given a much more abundant clone one base away, this may be a read error. This chain uses TRBV7-2 with TRBJ2-1; D may match TRBD1 or TRBD2 (5 bases each). Looked up from germline, CDR1 is SGHTA and CDR2 is FQGNSA. The CDR3 is 13 residues long. This CDR3 reads CASSPGTRHEQLF. The CDR3 DNA reads TGTGCCAGCAGCCCCGGGACCCGACATGAGCAGCTCTTC.